Listed here are 18 T cell receptor beta chains from one sample, sequenced in a study of T cell responses to AZD1222 COVID-19 vaccine. Sequencing was performed with immunoSEQ multiplex PCR; in TCRdb, only in-frame clones are kept and a portion is missing. This table holds around 110,000 clones, approximately 85% found once. Sequenced here: peripheral blood, sampled on day 0 of MenACWY control vaccination. Receptor source: an adult in good health.

The chain has TRBV12-3 or TRBV12-4 and TRBJ1-4; D might be TRBD1 (5 bases). V was pared by 6 bases and J by 7 bases, with 12 bases between. The CDR3 runs to 13 residues. CDR3 sequence: CASRATGGEKLFF. The CDR3 DNA reads as TGTGCCAGCAGAGCCACGGGGGGTGAAAAACTGTTTTTT.

This clone was observed at least ten times. This chain links TRBV5-1 with TRBJ1-1, with unresolved D. The CDR3 has 13 residues. V lost 4 bases and J lost 1, with 8 bases in between. Germline loops: CDR1 SGHRS, CDR2 YFSETQ. CDR3 amino acids: CASSQGRNTEAFF. The CDR3 DNA reads as TGCGCCAGCAGCCAAGGACGGAACACTGAAGCTTTCTTT.

The J gene is TRBJ2-7, the V gene TRBV5-4; TRBD2 agrees at 7 bases. Trimming at V came to 1 base and at J to 0 bases, leaving 7 bases not matched to a gene. The CDR3 has 16 residues. The germline gives CDR1 SGHNT, CDR2 YYREEE (reference sequence). The DNA for the CDR3 is TGTGCCAGCAGCTTGTTCCAGGGACTACCCTCCTACGAGCAGTACTTC. As protein: CASSLFQGLPSYEQYF. The full variable domain, completed using reference TRBV5-4 and TRBJ2-7, is ETGVTQSPTHLIKTRGQQVTLRCSSQSGHNTVSWYQQALGQGPQFIFQYYREEENGRGNFPPRFSGLQFPNYSSELNVNALELDDSALYLCASSLFQGLPSYEQYFGPGTRLTVT.

The chain carries TRBV7-2 and TRBJ2-1, with TRBD2 matching 9 bases. The V gene's germline CDR1 is SGHTA and CDR2 FQGNSA. The CDR3 contains 17 residues. J was trimmed by 3 bases and V by 1 base; bases with no gene match: 7. The CDR3 nucleotides read TGTGCCAGCAGCTTAGGCGGGGGGGCAGTGTTCTACAATGAGCAGTTCTTC. Amino acids: CASSLGGGAVFYNEQFF.

The rearrangement uses TRBV4-1 and TRBJ1-4, with 10 bases that match TRBD1. Germline values: CDR1 MGHRA, CDR2 YSYEKL. Trimming removed 0 bases from V and 3 bases from J; junction bases left unmatched: 7. CDR3 length equals 18 residues. The CDR3 coding sequence is TGCGCCAGCAGCCAAGATAGGACAGGGGGGGCATCTAATGAAAAACTGTTTTTT. Protein: CASSQDRTGGASNEKLFF.

The rearrangement joins TRBV28 to TRBJ1-3; D perhaps matches TRBD1 (5 bases). CDR1 MDHEN and CDR2 SYDVKM come from the germline V gene. V was cut by 4 bases and J by 7 bases, with 14 bases left in between. CDR3 length equals 14 residues. CDR3 in amino acids: CASSSPGRGNTIYF. The CDR3 region has the DNA TGTGCCAGCAGTTCCCCAGGGCGCGGGAACACCATATATTTT.

There are a few counts of this clone. V and J are TRBV11-2 and TRBJ1-3; D is perhaps TRBD1 (5 bases). V was trimmed by 6 bases and J by 1 base, leaving 19 bases between them. Looked up from germline, CDR1 is SGHAT and CDR2 is FQNNGV. The CDR3 contains 17 residues. In nucleotides, the CDR3 is TGTGCCAGCAGAAACGGAATGGGGGGAATTTCTGGAAACACCATATATTTT. It specifies CASRNGMGGISGNTIYF.

V gene TRBV30 combines with J gene TRBJ1-4; maybe TRBD1 (5 bases). With 4 bases removed from V and 5 bases from J, the gap between germline ends came to 14 bases. The CDR3 has 14 amino acids. CDR1 is GTSNPN and CDR2 is SVGIG in the germline V gene (reference sequence). In DNA form, the CDR3 reads TGTGCCTGGACTTCGACAGAGAAGAATGAAAAACTGTTTTTT. Encoded protein: CAWTSTEKNEKLFF.

This CDR3 is CASSLGQLTEAFF. Here the CDR3 DNA reads TGTGCCAGCTCACTTGGACAGTTAACGGAAGCTTTCTTT. The genes are TRBV18 and TRBJ1-1; tentative D call: TRBD1 (6 bases). V was shortened by 4 bases and J by 8 bases, with 14 bases between the two germline ends. Germline V gene sequence: CDR1 KGHSH, CDR2 LQKENI. This CDR3 has 13 amino acids.

V usage is TRBV28 and J usage is TRBJ2-5; D is undetermined. V lost 5 bases and J lost 5, with 12 bases in between. The germline CDR1 and CDR2 sequences are MDHEN and SYDVKM. The CDR3 covers 13 residues. The CDR3 loop is CASSTPNTETQYF. CDR3 DNA: TGTGCCAGCAGTACCCCCAACACGGAGACCCAGTACTTC. Combining the CDR3 with reference TRBV28 and TRBJ2-5 gives the whole variable domain DVKVTQSSRYLVKRTGEKVFLECVQDMDHENMFWYRQDPGLGLRLIYFSYDVKMKEKGDIPEGYSVSREKKERFSLILESASTNQTSMYLCASSTPNTETQYFGPGTRLLVL.

This clone was counted only a few times. The gene calls are TRBV12-5 and TRBJ2-7, with a possible D match to TRBD2 (5 bases). V was clipped by 7 bases and J by 3 bases, with 19 bases between them. The CDR3 spans 15 residues. Germline lookup yields CDR1 LGHNT and CDR2 FRNRAP. CDR3 residues: CASAVNLGGLYEQYF. CDR3 coding DNA: TGTGCTAGTGCTGTGAACCTAGGAGGCCTCTACGAGCAGTACTTC.

The chain combines TRBV6-6 with TRBJ2-7; no reliable D call. CDR3 length: 14 residues. V lost 0 bases, J lost 0 bases, and 6 bases lay in between. Germline loops: CDR1 MNHNY, CDR2 SVGAGI (reference sequence). DNA of the CDR3: TGTGCCAGCAGTTACTCGGAAAGCTCCTACGAGCAGTACTTC. Translated, it gives CASSYSESSYEQYF.

The chain combines TRBV7-8 with TRBJ1-2; no reliable D call. Per germline, CDR1 SGHVS and CDR2 FQNEAQ. Trimming removed 1 base at V and 2 bases at J, with 8 bases between. The length of the CDR3 is 14 residues. CDR3: CASSLETGNYGYTF. For the CDR3, the DNA is TGTGCCAGCAGCTTAGAGACGGGGAACTATGGCTACACCTTC.

The gene calls are TRBV2 and TRBJ1-1, with 8 bases fitting TRBD1. The J segment lost 4 bases and the V segment lost 5 bases, leaving 3 bases of the junction unmatched. This CDR3 contains 13 residues. The germline gives CDR1 SNHLY, CDR2 FYNNEI. CDR3 sequence reads: CASSLQGGTEAFF. The CDR3 DNA reads TGTGCCAGCAGTTTACAGGGGGGCACTGAAGCTTTCTTT.

The V call is TRBV27, the J call TRBJ2-7; 8 bases line up with TRBD2. This CDR3 spans 14 amino acids. Germline lookup yields CDR1 MNHEY and CDR2 SMNVEV (reference sequence). The V and J ends lost 7 bases and 2 bases, in that order; junction bases with no gene match: 7. The CDR3 coding sequence is TGTGCCAGCACCTATAGCGGGGCAACCTACGAGCAGTACTTC. It is translated as CASTYSGATYEQYF.

The chain carries TRBV28 and TRBJ1-5, with 8 nucleotides matching TRBD1. The length of the CDR3 is 15 residues. Trimming took 6 bases from V and 3 from J; bases not matched to a gene: 7. CDR1 and CDR2 (germline): MDHEN, SYDVKM. The CDR3 DNA reads as TGTGCCAGCAGCCTTGGGACAGGAATCAATCAGCCCCAGCATTTT. Translation gives CASSLGTGINQPQHF.

This chain joins TRBV6-5 and TRBJ2-1, with 9 bases fitting TRBD1. Losses at the gene ends were 7 bases for V and 8 bases for J; bases not matched to a gene: 6. This CDR3 spans 13 amino acids. Germline lookup yields CDR1 MNHEY and CDR2 SVGAGI. The CDR3 region is CASKTGGRDEQFF. The CDR3 bases are TGTGCCAGCAAGACAGGGGGACGGGATGAGCAGTTCTTC.

J is TRBJ2-1 and V is TRBV11-2, with D perhaps TRBD2 (5 bases). Germline V gives CDR1 SGHAT, CDR2 FQNNGV. Trimming shortened V by 0 bases and J by 0 bases, and 9 bases separated the two germline ends. The CDR3 covers 16 residues. CDR3 nucleotide sequence: TGTGCCAGCAGCTTAGATCAGGACTTCTCCTACAATGAGCAGTTCTTC. Translation: CASSLDQDFSYNEQFF.